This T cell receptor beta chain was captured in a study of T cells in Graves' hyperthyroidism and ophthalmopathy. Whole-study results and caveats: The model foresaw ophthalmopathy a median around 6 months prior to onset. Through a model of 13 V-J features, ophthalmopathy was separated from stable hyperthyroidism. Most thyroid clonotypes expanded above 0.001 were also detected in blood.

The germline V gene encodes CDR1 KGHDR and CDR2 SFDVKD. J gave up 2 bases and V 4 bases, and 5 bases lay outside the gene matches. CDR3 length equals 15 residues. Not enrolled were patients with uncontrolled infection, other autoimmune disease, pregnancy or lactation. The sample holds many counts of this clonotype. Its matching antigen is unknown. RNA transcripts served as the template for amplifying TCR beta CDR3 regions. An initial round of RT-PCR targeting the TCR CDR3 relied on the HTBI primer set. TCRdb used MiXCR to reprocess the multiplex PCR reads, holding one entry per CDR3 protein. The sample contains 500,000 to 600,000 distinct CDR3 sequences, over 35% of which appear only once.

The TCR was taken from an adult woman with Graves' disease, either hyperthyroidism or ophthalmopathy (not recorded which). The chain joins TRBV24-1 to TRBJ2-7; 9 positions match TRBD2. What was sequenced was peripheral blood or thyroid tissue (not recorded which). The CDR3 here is CATSDGTSRTYEQYF. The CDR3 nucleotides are TGTGCCACCAGTGACGGGACTAGCAGAACCTACGAGCAGTACTTC.